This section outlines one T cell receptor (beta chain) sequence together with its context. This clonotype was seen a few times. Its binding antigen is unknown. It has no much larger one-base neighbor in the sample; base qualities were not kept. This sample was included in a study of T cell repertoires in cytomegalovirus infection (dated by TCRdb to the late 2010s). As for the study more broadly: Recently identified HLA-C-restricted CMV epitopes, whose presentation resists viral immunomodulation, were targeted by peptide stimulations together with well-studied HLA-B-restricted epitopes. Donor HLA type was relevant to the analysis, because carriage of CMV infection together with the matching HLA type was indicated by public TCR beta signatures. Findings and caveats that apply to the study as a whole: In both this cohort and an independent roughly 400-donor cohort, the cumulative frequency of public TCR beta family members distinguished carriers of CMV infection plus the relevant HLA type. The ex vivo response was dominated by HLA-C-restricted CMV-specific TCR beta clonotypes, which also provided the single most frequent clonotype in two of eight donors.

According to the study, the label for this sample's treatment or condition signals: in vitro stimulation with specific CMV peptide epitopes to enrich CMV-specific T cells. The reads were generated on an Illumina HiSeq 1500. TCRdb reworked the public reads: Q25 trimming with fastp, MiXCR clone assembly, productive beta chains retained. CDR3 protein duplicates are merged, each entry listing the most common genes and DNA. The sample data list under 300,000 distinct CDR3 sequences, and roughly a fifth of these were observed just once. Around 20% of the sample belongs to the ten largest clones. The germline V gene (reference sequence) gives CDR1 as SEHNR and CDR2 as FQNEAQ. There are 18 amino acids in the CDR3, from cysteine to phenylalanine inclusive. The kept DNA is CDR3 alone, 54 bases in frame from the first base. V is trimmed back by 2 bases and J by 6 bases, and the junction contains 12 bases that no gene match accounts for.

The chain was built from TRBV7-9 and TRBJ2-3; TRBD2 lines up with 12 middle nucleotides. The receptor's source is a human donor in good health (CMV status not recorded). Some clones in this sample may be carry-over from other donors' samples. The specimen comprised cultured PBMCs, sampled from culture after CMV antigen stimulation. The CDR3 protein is CASSLRLAGGPFLDTQYF. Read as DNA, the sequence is TGTGCCAGCAGCTTACGGCTAGCGGGAGGGCCTTTTCTTGATACGCAGTATTTT.